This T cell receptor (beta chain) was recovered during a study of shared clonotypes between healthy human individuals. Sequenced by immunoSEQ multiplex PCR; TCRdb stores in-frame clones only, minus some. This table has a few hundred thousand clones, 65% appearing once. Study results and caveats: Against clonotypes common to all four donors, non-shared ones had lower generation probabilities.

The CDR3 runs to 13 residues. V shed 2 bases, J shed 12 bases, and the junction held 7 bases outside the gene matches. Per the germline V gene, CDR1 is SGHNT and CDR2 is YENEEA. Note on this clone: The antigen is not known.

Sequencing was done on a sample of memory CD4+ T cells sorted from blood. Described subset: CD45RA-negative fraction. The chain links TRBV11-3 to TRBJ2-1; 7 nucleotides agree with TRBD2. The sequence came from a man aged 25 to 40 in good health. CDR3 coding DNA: TGTGCCAGCAGCTTAAGCGGGACGCTCGGGCAGTTCTTC. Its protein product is CASSLSGTLGQFF.